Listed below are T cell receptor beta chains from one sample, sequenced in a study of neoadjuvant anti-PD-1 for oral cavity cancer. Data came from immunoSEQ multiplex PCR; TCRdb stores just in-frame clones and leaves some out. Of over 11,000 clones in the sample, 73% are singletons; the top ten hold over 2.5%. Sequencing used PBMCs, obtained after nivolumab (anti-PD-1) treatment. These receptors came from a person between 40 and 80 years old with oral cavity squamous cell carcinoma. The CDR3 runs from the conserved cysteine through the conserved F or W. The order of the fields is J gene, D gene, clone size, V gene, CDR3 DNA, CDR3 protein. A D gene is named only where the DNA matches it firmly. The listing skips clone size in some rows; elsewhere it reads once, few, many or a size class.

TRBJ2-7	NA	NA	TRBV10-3	TGTGCCATCAGTGAGTCGACTCGCTCGGACGAGCAGTACTTC	CAISESTRSDEQYF
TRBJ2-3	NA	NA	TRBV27	TGTGCCAGCAGCTTAGGCCCGCGGGCCACGAATACGCAGTATTTT	CASSLGPRATNTQYF
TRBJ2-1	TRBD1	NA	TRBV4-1	TGCGCCAGCAGCCAAGATCCGCTAGGGACAGGGGCCCCGAATGAGCAGTTCTTC	CASSQDPLGTGAPNEQFF
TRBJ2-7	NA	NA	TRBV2	TGTGCCAGCAGTGATCCCGGGGGGCTAGCGACCTACGAGCAGTACTTC	CASSDPGGLATYEQYF
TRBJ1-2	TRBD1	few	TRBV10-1	TGCGCCAGCAGTCAGGGGACAGGTGGCTACACCTTC	CASSQGTGGYTF
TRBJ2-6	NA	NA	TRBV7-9	TGTGCCAGCAGCCCTCGACTGAGCCCTAATAGCTCTGGGGCCAACGTCCTGACTTTC	CASSPRLSPNSSGANVLTF
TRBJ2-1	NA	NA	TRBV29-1	TGCAGCGTTGAAGATCCCGGCTCTCGTGAGCAGTTCTTC	CSVEDPGSREQFF
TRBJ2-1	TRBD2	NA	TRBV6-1	TGTGCCAGCAGTGAGTATAGCGGGAGTTTATCCTACAATGAGCAGTTCTTC	CASSEYSGSLSYNEQFF
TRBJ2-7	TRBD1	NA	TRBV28	TGTGCCAGCAGTTCAGGGGGGACAGGGACTTCCTACGAGCAGTACTTC	CASSSGGTGTSYEQYF
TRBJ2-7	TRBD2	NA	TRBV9	TGTGCCAGCAGCGTGGGTAGCGGGAGCTACGAGCAGTACTTC	CASSVGSGSYEQYF
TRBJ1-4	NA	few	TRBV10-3	TGTGCCATCAGGCAGGGTGAAACTAATGAAAAACTGTTTTTT	CAIRQGETNEKLFF